The rows below give T cell receptor beta chains drawn from one sample of a study of early T cells in non-severe SARS-CoV-2 infection. TCRdb reprocessed the 5' RACE reads with MiXCR, giving one entry per CDR3 protein. The sample yields more than 35,000 distinct CDR3 sequences, 3% to 4.5% seen once. Input material: whole blood. The receptors shown here come from an adult who was a healthcare worker with PCR-confirmed SARS-CoV-2 infection or an uninfected control (not recorded which). CDR3s include the opening cysteine and the closing phenylalanine or tryptophan. Rows give clone size only sometimes, using once, few, many, or a class for an expanded clone.

clone size,V gene,CDR3 protein
many,TRBV19,CASSREAGGTNTGELFF
NA,TRBV19,CASSTSPGTRANEQFF
many,TRBV5-4,CASSLGGLAKNIQYF
many,TRBV5-1,CASSLEGTGAKNIQYF
many,TRBV20-1,CSARPPAAGGYEQYF
NA,TRBV12-3/TRBV12-4,CASSFSGLKNIQYF
many,TRBV29-1,CSVDRTEAFF
many,TRBV20-1,CSARSPGWEKLFF
NA,TRBV6-5,CANRLQGAGSPLHF
many,TRBV11-2,CASSLGVGDYGYTF
many,TRBV7-2,CASSRRGPAGADEQFF
NA,TRBV18,CASSPRQWTLNTEAFF
many,TRBV28,CASSLLNTEAFF
many,TRBV4-1,CASSQGTGGEYEQYF
many,TRBV29-1,CSVERQTGELFF
few,TRBV20-1,CSARNRDGAYGYTF
NA,TRBV25-1,CASSEYKVERPGFETQYF
many,TRBV5-1,CASSAVGDRAYNEQFF
many,TRBV7-9,CASSPVGEQFF
many,TRBV24-1,CATSAVLAEQFF
many,TRBV7-9,CASSLFGGETQYF
many,TRBV29-1,CSAGRNRRGGGTGELFF
many,TRBV6-2/TRBV6-3,CASSYSTSGQETQYF
many,TRBV4-1,CASSQADSGGQETQYF
many,TRBV27,CASRKGTSGSSVKSGANVLTF
many,TRBV4-1,CASSQGGIAGRFRNEQFF
medium-sized,TRBV3-1,CASSQARERFNEQFF
many,TRBV3-1,CASSQITLAAEAEQFF
many,TRBV7-9,CASTDTDRSMSEQYF
many,TRBV7-2,CASSISGVDTGELFF
many,TRBV7-2,CASSLREGVLYNEQFF
many,TRBV7-9,CASRSDRGTNTEAFF
many,TRBV4-2,CASSQSLFRDYGLDEQFF
medium-sized,TRBV7-6,CASSLSGRVEQFF
once,TRBV11-1,CASSLPRLVSIRDTQYF
many,TRBV3-1,CASSQGQRLNEQFF
many,TRBV28,CASLVVGAKSAFF
many,TRBV5-1,CASSFGLADNEQFF
many,TRBV7-2,CASSLGLSADTQYF
many,TRBV6-4,CASSDGTNTGELFF
many,TRBV10-3,CAISESWGPRETQYF
NA,TRBV11-3,CASSWTGMNTEAFF
few,TRBV7-9,CASSSRTENQPQHF
many,TRBV27,CASSLASGSNQPQHF
many,TRBV28,CASSRPGQSYNEQFF
many,TRBV10-3,CAITGTGTLGYGYTF
many,TRBV12-3/TRBV12-4,CASRQTEGAYGYTF
many,TRBV15,CATSRVGKVVETQYF
many,TRBV10-3,CAISESTGSTDTQYF
many,TRBV7-2,CASSLGLAGAKEQFF
many,TRBV9,CASSGGQHSYNEQFF